Described below is a single T cell receptor beta chain sequence and its context. Its antigen is unknown. This sample stems from a study of T cell responses to AZD1222 COVID-19 vaccine. Study-wide context: Analyses pooled second doses at about 4 or about 12 weeks. Regarding the study as a whole: Only 6 or 7 AZD1222 recipients tested seropositive at baseline. All repertoire sampling was performed exclusively after the peak T cell response. Spike-wide vaccine-associated CD4 TCRs dominated at 160-218 and 743-854.

Data came from immunoSEQ multiplex PCR; TCRdb stores just in-frame clones and leaves some out. The sample consists of 150,000 to 200,000 clones, 85% to 90% of them appearing once. The V gene's germline CDR1 is SGHRS and CDR2 YFSETQ. The CDR3 totals 16 residues. Losses at the gene ends were 0 bases for V and 5 bases for J; bases not matched to a gene: 9. Sequences were derived from peripheral blood, sampled on day 0 of AZD1222 vaccination. V usage is TRBV5-1 and J usage is TRBJ2-5, with 8 positions matching TRBD1. The receptor's source is an adult in good health. Written as DNA, the CDR3 is TGCGCCAGCAGCTTGGCCTTAGACAGGGGCCGGGAGACCCAGTACTTC. This codes for CASSLALDRGRETQYF.